This is a list of T cell receptor beta chains from one sample in a study of blood T cell repertoires in COVID-19. TCRdb's table, derived via immunoSEQ multiplex PCR, lists solely in-frame clones and lacks some. The sample lists about 72,000 clones; approximately 85% were seen once. The sequencing sample was made of peripheral blood. Receptors originate from a man aged 50 or older with acute or convalescent COVID-19. The CDR3 runs from the conserved cysteine through the conserved F or W. Fields, in order: D gene, J gene, clone size, V gene, CDR3 protein, CDR3 DNA. The D gene is left open where the match is weak. Size values are once, few and many counts, or a class for expanded clones, and some rows have none.

-	TRBJ1-2	-	TRBV19	CASSRREPITDGYTF	TGTGCCAGTAGTCGGAGGGAACCTATTACGGATGGCTACACCTTC
-	TRBJ1-2	-	TRBV27	CASSMGHGYGYTF	TGTGCCAGCAGTATGGGACATGGATATGGCTACACCTTC
-	TRBJ2-3	-	TRBV12-3/TRBV12-4	CASSFSGTDTQYF	TGTGCCAGCAGTTTCTCCGGCACAGATACGCAGTATTTT
-	TRBJ2-3	-	TRBV7-9	CASSWELTGRDTQYF	TGTGCCAGCAGCTGGGAGCTGACAGGGAGGGATACGCAGTATTTT
TRBD1	TRBJ2-7	-	TRBV10-3	CASHSGTGAYEQYF	TGTGCCTCGCATTCCGGGACAGGGGCCTACGAGCAGTACTTC
-	TRBJ2-3	-	TRBV19	CASSFQGPYDTQYF	TGTGCCAGTAGTTTTCAGGGGCCCTATGATACGCAGTATTTT
TRBD1	TRBJ1-1	-	TRBV29-1	CSVQGQLNTEAFF	TGCAGCGTTCAGGGACAGTTGAACACTGAAGCTTTCTTT
-	TRBJ1-6	-	TRBV9	CASSVEHDSPLHF	TGTGCCAGCAGCGTAGAGCACGATTCACCCCTCCACTTT
TRBD1	TRBJ1-1	few	TRBV10-1	CASSTGTGGSNTEAFF	TGCGCCAGCAGCACCGGGACAGGGGGTTCGAACACTGAAGCTTTCTTT
TRBD2	TRBJ2-3	-	TRBV7-2	CASMSGGGDTQYF	TGTGCCAGCATGAGCGGGGGGGGAGATACGCAGTATTTT
TRBD1	TRBJ1-1	-	TRBV6-5	CASSSTGRNTEAFF	TGTGCCAGCAGTTCGACAGGGCGGAACACTGAAGCTTTCTTT
TRBD2	TRBJ2-5	-	TRBV5-1	CASTPRGGSRETQYF	TGCGCCAGCACCCCCCGGGGGGGGAGCAGAGAGACCCAGTACTTC
TRBD2	TRBJ2-1	-	TRBV19	CASSHSGTSYNEQFF	TGTGCCAGTAGTCACTCCGGGACTAGCTACAATGAGCAGTTCTTC
TRBD1	TRBJ2-7	-	TRBV11-2	CASSLGAPGQSYEQYF	TGTGCCAGCAGCTTAGGAGCTCCGGGACAGTCCTACGAGCAGTACTTC